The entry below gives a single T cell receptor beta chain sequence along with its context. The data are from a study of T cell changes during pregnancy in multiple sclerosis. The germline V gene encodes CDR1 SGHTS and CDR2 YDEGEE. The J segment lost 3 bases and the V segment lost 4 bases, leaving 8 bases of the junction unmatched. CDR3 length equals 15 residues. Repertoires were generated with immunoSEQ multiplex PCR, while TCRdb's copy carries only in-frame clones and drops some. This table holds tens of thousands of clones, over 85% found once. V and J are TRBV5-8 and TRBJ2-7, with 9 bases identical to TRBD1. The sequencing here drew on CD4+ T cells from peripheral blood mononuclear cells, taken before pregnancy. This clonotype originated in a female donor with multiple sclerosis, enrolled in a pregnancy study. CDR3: CASSSLDRGIYEQYF. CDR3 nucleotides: TGTGCCAGCAGCAGTCTGGACAGGGGAATCTACGAGCAGTACTTC. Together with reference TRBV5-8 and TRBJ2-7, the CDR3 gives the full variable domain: EAGVTQSPTHLIKTRGQQATLRCSPISGHTSVYWYQQALGLGLQFLLWYDEGEERNRGNFPPRFSGRQFPNYSSELNVNALELEDSALYLCASSSLDRGIYEQYFGPGTRLTVT.